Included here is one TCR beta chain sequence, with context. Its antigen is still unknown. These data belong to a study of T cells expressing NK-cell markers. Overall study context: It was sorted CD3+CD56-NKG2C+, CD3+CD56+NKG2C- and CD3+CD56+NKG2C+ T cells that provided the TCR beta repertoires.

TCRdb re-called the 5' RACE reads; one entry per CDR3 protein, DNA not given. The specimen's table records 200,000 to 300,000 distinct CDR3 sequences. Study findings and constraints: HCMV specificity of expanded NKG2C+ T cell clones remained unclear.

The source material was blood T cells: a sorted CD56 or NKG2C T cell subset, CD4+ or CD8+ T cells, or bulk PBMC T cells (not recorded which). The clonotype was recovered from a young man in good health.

The CDR3 spells CASSLGSGVSSTDTQYF. V gene TRBV7-6 combines with J gene TRBJ2-3. The CDR3 has 17 residues. Germline V gene data show CDR1 as SGHVS and CDR2 as FNYEAQ.